Below, 3 T cell receptor beta chains from the same sample are listed, as sequenced in a study of CD8+ T cells in alopecia areata. As the sequencing template, cDNA was produced by extracting RNA and reverse transcribing it. The assay was immunoSEQ multiplex PCR, and TCRdb's table has in-frame clones only and misses some. The table shows 150,000 to 200,000 clones, with roughly 60% occurring only once. As for treatment: oral pan-JAK inhibitor, 5-10 mg twice daily. The sample was CD4+ T cells sorted from blood, taken at week 24, from a patient treated with tofacitinib. The receptors stem from a human donor with alopecia areata.

As concerns this clone: Distinct nucleotide sequences in the sample also encode this CDR3. This chain uses TRBV29-1 with TRBJ1-1, with D maybe TRBD1 (6 bases). Germline-derived CDR1 and CDR2 are SQVTM and ANQGSEA. The CDR3 contains 10 residues. Deletions cut 7 bases from V and 3 bases from J, with 6 bases between. The CDR3 sequence is CSAGDTEAFF. DNA for the CDR3: TGCAGCGCAGGGGACACTGAAGCTTTCTTT.

This chain uses TRBV5-4 with TRBJ1-6, with D perhaps TRBD1 (5 bases). V gave up 1 base and J gave up 6 bases, with 8 bases separating them. The CDR3 is 14 residues long. Germline V gives CDR1 SGHNT, CDR2 YYREEE (reference sequence). CDR3 amino acids: CASSLFQGNSPLHF. DNA of the CDR3: TGTGCCAGCAGCTTGTTCCAGGGTAATTCACCCCTCCACTTT.

This chain links TRBV5-1 with TRBJ1-2, with TRBD1 identical over 8 bases. The V gene end was trimmed by 4 bases and the J gene end by 2 bases; junction bases not matched to a gene: 4. Germline lookup yields CDR1 SGHRS and CDR2 YFSETQ. The CDR3 extends over 14 amino acids. CDR3 DNA sequence: TGCGCCAGCAGCCACGGGACAGGCAACTATGGCTACACCTTC. Translation: CASSHGTGNYGYTF. Combining the CDR3 with reference TRBV5-1 and TRBJ1-2 gives the whole variable domain KAGVTQTPRYLIKTRGQQVTLSCSPISGHRSVSWYQQTPGQGLQFLFEYFSETQRNKGNFPGRFSGRQFSNSRSEMNVSTLELGDSALYLCASSHGTGNYGYTFGSGTRLTVV.